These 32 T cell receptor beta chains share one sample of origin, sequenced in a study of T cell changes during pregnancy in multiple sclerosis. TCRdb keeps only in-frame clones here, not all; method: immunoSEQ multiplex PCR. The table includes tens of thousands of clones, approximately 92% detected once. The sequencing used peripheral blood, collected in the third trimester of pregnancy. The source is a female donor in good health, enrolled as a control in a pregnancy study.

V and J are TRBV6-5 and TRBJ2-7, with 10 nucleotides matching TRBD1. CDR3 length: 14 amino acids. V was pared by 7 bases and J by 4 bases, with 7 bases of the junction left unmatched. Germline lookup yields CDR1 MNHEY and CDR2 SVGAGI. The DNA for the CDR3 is TGTGCCAGCACAAGTAGGGACAGGGGATACGAGCAGTACTTC. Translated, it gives CASTSRDRGYEQYF.

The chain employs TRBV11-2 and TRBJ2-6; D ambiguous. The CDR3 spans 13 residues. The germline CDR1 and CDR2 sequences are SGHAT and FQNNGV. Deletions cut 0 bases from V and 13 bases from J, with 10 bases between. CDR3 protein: CASSLDQAAVLTF. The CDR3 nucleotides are TGTGCCAGCAGCTTAGATCAGGCCGCTGTCCTGACTTTC.

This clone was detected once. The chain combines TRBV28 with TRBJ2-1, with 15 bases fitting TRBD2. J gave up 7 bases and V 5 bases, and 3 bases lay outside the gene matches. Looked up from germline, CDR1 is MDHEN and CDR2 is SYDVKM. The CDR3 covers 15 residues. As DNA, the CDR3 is TGTGCCAGCAGTCCAGGGACTAGCGGGGGGAATGAGCAGTTCTTC. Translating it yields CASSPGTSGGNEQFF.

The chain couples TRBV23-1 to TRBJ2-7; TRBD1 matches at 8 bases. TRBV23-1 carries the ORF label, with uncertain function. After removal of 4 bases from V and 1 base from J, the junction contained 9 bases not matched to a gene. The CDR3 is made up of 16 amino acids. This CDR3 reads CASSRPDRELSYEQYF. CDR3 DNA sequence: TGCGCCAGCAGTCGTCCGGACAGGGAATTGTCCTACGAGCAGTACTTC.

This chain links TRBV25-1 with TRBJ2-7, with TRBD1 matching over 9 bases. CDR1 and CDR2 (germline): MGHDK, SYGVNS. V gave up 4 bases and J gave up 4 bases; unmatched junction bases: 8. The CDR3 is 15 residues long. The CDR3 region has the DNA TGTGCCAGCAGTGCCCCTTGGGGACAGGGTTACGAGCAGTACTTC. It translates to CASSAPWGQGYEQYF.

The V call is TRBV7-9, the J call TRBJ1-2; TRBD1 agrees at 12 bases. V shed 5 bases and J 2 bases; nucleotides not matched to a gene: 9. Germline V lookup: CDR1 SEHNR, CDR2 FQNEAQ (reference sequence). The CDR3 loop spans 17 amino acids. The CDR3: CASSPGTGGLVNYGYTF. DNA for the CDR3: TGTGCCAGCAGCCCTGGGACAGGGGGCTTGGTCAACTATGGCTACACCTTC.

Written as DNA, the CDR3 is TGTGCCAGCAGCCCCCCGGGTGGAGGGTCGAGGGACAATGAGCAGTTCTTC. Its protein is CASSPPGGGSRDNEQFF. The chain employs TRBV21-1 and TRBJ2-1; TRBD2 is the table's D call and was not checked against the DNA. TRBV21-1 is shown as a pseudogene. This CDR3 comprises 17 residues.

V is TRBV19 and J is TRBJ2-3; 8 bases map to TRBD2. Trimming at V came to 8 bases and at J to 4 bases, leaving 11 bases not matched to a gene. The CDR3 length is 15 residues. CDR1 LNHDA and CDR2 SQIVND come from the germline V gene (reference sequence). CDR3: CASATSGEGSDTQYF. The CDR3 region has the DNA TGTGCCAGTGCCACTAGCGGAGAGGGGTCAGATACGCAGTATTTT.

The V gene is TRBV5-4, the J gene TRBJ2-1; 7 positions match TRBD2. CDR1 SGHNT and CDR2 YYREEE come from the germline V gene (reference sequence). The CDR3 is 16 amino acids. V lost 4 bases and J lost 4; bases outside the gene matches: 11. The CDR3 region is CASSPLGGGGYNEQFF. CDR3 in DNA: TGTGCCAGCAGCCCGTTGGGTGGGGGGGGTTACAATGAGCAGTTCTTC.

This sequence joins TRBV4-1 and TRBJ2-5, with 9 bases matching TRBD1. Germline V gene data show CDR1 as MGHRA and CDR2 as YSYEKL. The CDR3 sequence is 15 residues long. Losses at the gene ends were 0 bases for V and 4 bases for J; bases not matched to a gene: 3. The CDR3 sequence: CASSQDRQGGETQYF. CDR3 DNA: TGCGCCAGCAGCCAAGATCGACAGGGGGGAGAGACCCAGTACTTC.

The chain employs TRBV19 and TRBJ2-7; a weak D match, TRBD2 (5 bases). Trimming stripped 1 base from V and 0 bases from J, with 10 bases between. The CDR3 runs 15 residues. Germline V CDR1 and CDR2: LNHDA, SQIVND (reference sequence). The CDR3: CASSIGEKVSYEQYF. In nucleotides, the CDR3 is TGTGCCAGTAGTATAGGGGAGAAAGTCTCCTACGAGCAGTACTTC.

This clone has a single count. The CDR3 DNA reads as TGTGCCAGCGAACTAGCTGGGAGGGGGGAGCAGTACTTC. It specifies CASELAGRGEQYF. This chain links TRBV6-6 with TRBJ2-7; possibly TRBD2 for D (7 bases). The CDR3 contains 13 residues. The V end was cut by 8 bases, the J end by 7 bases, with 18 bases between. Germline V gives CDR1 MNHNY, CDR2 SVGAGI (reference sequence).

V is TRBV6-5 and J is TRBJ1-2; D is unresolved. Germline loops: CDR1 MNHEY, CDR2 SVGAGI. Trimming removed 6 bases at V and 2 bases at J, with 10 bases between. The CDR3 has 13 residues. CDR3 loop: CASSVQQNYGYTF. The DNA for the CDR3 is TGTGCCAGCAGCGTACAGCAGAACTATGGCTACACCTTC.

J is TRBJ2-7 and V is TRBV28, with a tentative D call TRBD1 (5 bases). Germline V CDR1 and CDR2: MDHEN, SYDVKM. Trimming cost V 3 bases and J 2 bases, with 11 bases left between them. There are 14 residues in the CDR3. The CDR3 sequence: CASSFDREAYEQYF. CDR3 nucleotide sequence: TGTGCCAGCAGTTTTGACAGAGAAGCCTACGAGCAGTACTTC.

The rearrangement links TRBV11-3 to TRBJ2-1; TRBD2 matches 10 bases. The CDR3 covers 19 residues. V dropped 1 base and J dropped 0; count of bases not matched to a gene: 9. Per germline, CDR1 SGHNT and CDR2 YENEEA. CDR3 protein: CASSLGASGGPSSYNEQFF. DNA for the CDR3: TGTGCCAGCAGCTTAGGGGCTAGCGGGGGCCCGAGCTCCTACAATGAGCAGTTCTTC. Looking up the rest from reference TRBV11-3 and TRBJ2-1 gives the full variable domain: EAGVVQSPRYKIIEKKQPVAFWCNPISGHNTLYWYLQNLGQGPELLIRYENEEAVDDSQLPKDRFSAERLKGVDSTLKIQPAELGDSAVYLCASSLGASGGPSSYNEQFFGPGTRLTVL.

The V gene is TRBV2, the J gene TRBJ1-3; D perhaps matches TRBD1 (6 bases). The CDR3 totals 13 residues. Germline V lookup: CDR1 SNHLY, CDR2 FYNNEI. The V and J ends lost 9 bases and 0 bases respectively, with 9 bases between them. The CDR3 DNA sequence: TGTGCCAGTCGACAGGCCTCTGGAAACACCATATATTTT. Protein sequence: CASRQASGNTIYF.

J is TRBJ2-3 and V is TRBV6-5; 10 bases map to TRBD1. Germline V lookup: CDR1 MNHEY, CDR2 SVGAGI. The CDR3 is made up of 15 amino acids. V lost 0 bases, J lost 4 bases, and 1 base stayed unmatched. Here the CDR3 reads CASSYSTGGADTQYF. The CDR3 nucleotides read TGTGCCAGCAGTTACTCGACAGGGGGCGCAGATACGCAGTATTTT.

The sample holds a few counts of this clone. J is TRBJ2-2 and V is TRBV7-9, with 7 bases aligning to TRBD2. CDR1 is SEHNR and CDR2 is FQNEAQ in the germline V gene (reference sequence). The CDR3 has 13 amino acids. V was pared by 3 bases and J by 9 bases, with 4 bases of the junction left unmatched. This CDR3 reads CASSLGREWELFF. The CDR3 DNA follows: TGTGCCAGCAGCTTGGGGCGGGAGTGGGAGCTGTTTTTT.

Here the CDR3 DNA reads TGTGCCAGCAGCTTTTCCGGGACTGATAACTATGGCTACACCTTC. It specifies CASSFSGTDNYGYTF. The rearrangement joins TRBV7-2 to TRBJ1-2, with D perhaps TRBD1 (5 bases). Trimming removed 3 bases from V and 1 base from J, with 12 bases in between. From germline, CDR1 is SGHTA and CDR2 FQGNSA. The CDR3 totals 15 residues.

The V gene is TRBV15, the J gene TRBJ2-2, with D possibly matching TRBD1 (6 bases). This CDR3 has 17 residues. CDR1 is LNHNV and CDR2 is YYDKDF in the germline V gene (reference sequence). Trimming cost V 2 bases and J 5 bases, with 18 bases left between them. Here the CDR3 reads CATSRRAQGRRTGELFF. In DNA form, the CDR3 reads TGTGCCACCAGCAGAAGAGCACAGGGAAGGAGGACCGGGGAGCTGTTTTTT. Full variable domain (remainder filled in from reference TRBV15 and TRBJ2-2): DAMVIQNPRYQVTQFGKPVTLSCSQTLNHNVMYWYQQKSSQAPKLLFHYYDKDFNNEADTPDNFQSRRPNTSFCFLDIRSPGLGDTAMYLCATSRRAQGRRTGELFFGEGSRLTVL.

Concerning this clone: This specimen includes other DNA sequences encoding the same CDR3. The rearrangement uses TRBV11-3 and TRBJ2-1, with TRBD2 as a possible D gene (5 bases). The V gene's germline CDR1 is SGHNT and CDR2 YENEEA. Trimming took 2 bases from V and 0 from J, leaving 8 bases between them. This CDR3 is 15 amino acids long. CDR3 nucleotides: TGTGCCAGCAGCTTATCGGGGAGCTCCTACAATGAGCAGTTCTTC. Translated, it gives CASSLSGSSYNEQFF. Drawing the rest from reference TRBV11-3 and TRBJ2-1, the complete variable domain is EAGVVQSPRYKIIEKKQPVAFWCNPISGHNTLYWYLQNLGQGPELLIRYENEEAVDDSQLPKDRFSAERLKGVDSTLKIQPAELGDSAVYLCASSLSGSSYNEQFFGPGTRLTVL.

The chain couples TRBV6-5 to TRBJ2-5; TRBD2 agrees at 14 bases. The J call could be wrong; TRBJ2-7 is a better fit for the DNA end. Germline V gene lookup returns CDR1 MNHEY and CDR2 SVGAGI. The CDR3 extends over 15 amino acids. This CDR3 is CASSSGTSGSSEQYF. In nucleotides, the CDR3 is TGTGCCAGCAGCTCCGGGACTAGCGGGAGCTCCGAGCAGTACTTC.

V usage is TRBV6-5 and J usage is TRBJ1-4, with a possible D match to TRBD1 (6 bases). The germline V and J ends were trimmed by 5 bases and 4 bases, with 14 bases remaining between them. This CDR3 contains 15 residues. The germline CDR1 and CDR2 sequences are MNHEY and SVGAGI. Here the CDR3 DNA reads TGTGCCAGCAGTCGGACAGCCGCCGGTAATGAAAAACTGTTTTTT. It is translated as CASSRTAAGNEKLFF.

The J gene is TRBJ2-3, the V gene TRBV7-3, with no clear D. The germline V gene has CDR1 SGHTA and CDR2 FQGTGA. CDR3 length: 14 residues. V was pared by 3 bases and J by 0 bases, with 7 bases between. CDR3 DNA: TGTGCCAGCAGCTTGGGCAGGAGCACAGATACGCAGTATTTT. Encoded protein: CASSLGRSTDTQYF.

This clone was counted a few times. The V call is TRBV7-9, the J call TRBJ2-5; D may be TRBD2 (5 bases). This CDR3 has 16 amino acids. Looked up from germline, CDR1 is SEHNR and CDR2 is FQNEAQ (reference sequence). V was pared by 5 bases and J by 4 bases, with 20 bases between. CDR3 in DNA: TGTGCCAGCAGCCCCAACGGGGTTGAGTGGGGAGAGACCCAGTACTTC. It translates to CASSPNGVEWGETQYF.

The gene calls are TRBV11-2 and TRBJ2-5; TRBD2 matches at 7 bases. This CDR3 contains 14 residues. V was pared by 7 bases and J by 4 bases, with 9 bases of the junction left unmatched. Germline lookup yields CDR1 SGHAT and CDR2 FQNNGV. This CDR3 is CASMMSGRTETQYF. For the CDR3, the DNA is TGTGCCAGCATGATGTCCGGGAGGACAGAGACCCAGTACTTC.

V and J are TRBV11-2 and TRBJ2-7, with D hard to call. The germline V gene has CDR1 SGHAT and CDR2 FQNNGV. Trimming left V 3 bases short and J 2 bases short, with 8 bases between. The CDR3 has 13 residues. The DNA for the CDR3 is TGTGCCAGCAGCTTCGCGCCGGCCTACGAGCAGTACTTC. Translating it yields CASSFAPAYEQYF.

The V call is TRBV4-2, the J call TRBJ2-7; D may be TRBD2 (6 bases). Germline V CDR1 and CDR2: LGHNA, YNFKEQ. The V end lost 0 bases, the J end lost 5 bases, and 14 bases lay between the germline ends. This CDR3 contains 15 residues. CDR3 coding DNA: TGTGCCAGCAGCCAAGATAAGAAGGGACTCGACGAGCAGTACTTC. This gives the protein CASSQDKKGLDEQYF.

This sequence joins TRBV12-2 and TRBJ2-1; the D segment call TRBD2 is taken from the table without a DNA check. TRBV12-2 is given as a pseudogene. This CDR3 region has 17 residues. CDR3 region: CASRFYLGLVSYNEQFF. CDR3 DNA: TGTGCAAGTCGCTTTTACCTGGGACTAGTCTCCTACAATGAGCAGTTCTTC.

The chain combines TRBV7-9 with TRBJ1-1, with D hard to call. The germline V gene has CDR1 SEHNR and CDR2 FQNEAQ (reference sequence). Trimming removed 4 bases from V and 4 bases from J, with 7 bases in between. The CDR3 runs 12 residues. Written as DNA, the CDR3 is TGTGCCAGCAGCTCTTCCGGCACTGAAGCTTTCTTT. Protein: CASSSSGTEAFF.

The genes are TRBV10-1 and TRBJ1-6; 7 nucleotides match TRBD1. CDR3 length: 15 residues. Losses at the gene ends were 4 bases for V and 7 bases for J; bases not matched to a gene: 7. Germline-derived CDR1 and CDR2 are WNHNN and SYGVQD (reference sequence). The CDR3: CASSVNRDRNSPLHF. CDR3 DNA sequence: TGCGCCAGCAGTGTAAACCGGGACAGAAATTCACCCCTCCACTTT.

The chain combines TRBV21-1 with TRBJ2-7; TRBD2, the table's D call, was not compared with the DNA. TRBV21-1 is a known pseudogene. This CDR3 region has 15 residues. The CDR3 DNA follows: TGTGCCAGCAGCAAATCTAGCGGGAGTTTTTACGAGCAGTACTTC. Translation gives CASSKSSGSFYEQYF.